This T cell receptor (beta chain) was captured in a study of cytomegalovirus exposure and HLA in healthy donors. General observations from the study: CMV serostatus was the sole immune exposure information available. The majority of TCR sequences were rare, yet some public TCRs appeared in many donors.

As for this clone: Its matching antigen is unknown.

The PCR employed 60 Vbeta primers together with 13 Jbeta primers. The table came from immunoSEQ multiplex PCR; TCRdb's copy has only in-frame clones and leaves some out. Its table lists some 110,000 clones. This TCR came from a middle-aged man in good health and CMV-seropositive. The sample was PBMCs.

This chain's CDR3 is CAWSRDRVIANEKLFF. In DNA, the CDR3 is TGTGCCTGGAGTAGGGACAGGGTGATAGCTAATGAAAAACTGTTTTTT. This chain connects TRBV30 to TRBJ1-4; 9 bases agree with TRBD1. Germline trimming cut 2 bases from V and 3 bases from J; bases unmatched to any gene: 7. The CDR3 has 16 residues. Looked up from germline, CDR1 is GTSNPN and CDR2 is SVGIG (reference sequence).